The 26 T cell receptor beta chains reported below all come from one sample, sequenced in a study of persistence of HIV-infected CD4 T cells (dated by TCRdb to 2018 to 2020). The immunoSEQ hsTCRB assay version 4 in survey mode was used to sequence TCRbeta repertoires from genomic DNA. TCRdb retrieved this table from immuneACCESS and kept in-frame rearrangements only. Not all clones are present; in checked studies, unresolved V genes account for under half, and no reason is known for the remainder. This sample holds about 50,000 clones; 75% to 85% were observed only once. Around 2.9% of the sample is held by the ten biggest clonotypes. Their antigens remain unidentified. Read against the paper, the sample's treatment or condition label means: suppressive antiretroviral therapy. Cells were stimulated with lysates of CMV-infected fibroblasts at 9.5 to 10 ug/mL. Memory CD4+ T cells that did not respond, being CD40L-negative, CD69-negative and CD45RO-high, were sorted as memory populations depleted of antigen-responding cells.

This specimen was CD4+ T cells sorted from PBMCs after roughly 18-hour stimulation, taken from a patient who received antiretroviral therapy. Per the publication, the cell subset or site label means: CD40L-CD69- CD45RO-high memory CD4 T cells not responding to CMV lysate. These receptors originate from an adult man with HIV who was CMV-seropositive.

A single count supports this clone. The V call is TRBV18, the J call TRBJ2-7; 7 bases agree with TRBD1. Germline loops: CDR1 KGHSH, CDR2 LQKENI. Unmatched junction bases numbered 2, after V lost 3 bases and J lost 0 bases. The CDR3 runs 14 residues. The CDR3 coding sequence is TGTGCCAGCTCACCGGGACAGCCCTCCTACGAGCAGTACTTC. It encodes CASSPGQPSYEQYF. Drawing the rest from reference TRBV18 and TRBJ2-7, the complete variable domain is NAGVMQNPRHLVRRRGQEARLRCSPMKGHSHVYWYRQLPEEGLKFMVYLQKENIIDESGMPKERFSAEFPKEGPSILRIQQVVRGDSAAYFCASSPGQPSYEQYFGPGTRLTVT.

For this clone: The same CDR3 also results from other DNA sequences found in this sample. V is TRBV12-3 or TRBV12-4 and J is TRBJ1-1; D might be TRBD1 (5 bases). The CDR3 has 13 residues. The germline V and J ends were trimmed by 3 bases and 1 base, with 6 bases remaining between them. This chain's CDR3 is CASSFTGNTEAFF. The DNA for the CDR3 is TGTGCCAGCAGTTTTACAGGGAACACTGAAGCTTTCTTT.

CDR3 nucleotide sequence: TGTGCCAGCAGCTTAGGGGCCGCGGGACAGGGCAACATTCAGTACTTC. Translation: CASSLGAAGQGNIQYF. The V gene is TRBV7-6, the J gene TRBJ2-4, with 9 bases matching TRBD1. The germline V gene encodes CDR1 SGHVS and CDR2 FNYEAQ. This CDR3 has 16 amino acids. V was pared by 1 base and J by 7 bases, with 8 bases of the junction left unmatched.

The genes are TRBV19 and TRBJ1-6, with 12 bases fitting TRBD1. Germline CDR1 and CDR2: LNHDA and SQIVND (reference sequence). The CDR3 runs to 17 residues. Trimming took 3 bases from V and 7 from J; bases not matched to a gene: 7. The DNA of the CDR3 is TGTGCCAGTAGTATTGGGGGGACAGGGGGCAGCAATTCACCCCTCCACTTT. Amino acids: CASSIGGTGGSNSPLHF.

V gene TRBV7-9 combines with J gene TRBJ2-5; 7 bases align to TRBD1. The CDR3 covers 14 residues. V dropped 7 bases and J dropped 2; count of bases not matched to a gene: 7. Germline lookup yields CDR1 SEHNR and CDR2 FQNEAQ (reference sequence). The CDR3 nucleotides read TGTGCCAGCATCAAACAGGGGATACAAGAGACCCAGTACTTC. It translates to CASIKQGIQETQYF. Looking up the rest from reference TRBV7-9 and TRBJ2-5 gives the full variable domain: DTGVSQNPRHKITKRGQNVTFRCDPISEHNRLYWYRQTLGQGPEFLTYFQNEAQLEKSRLLSDRFSAERPKGSFSTLEIQRTEQGDSAMYLCASIKQGIQETQYFGPGTRLLVL.

The CDR3 DNA reads as TGTGCCAGCTCATTGCTGGGGGAAGGGAGTGATTCACCCCTCCACTTT. Its translation is CASSLLGEGSDSPLHF. V usage is TRBV18 and J usage is TRBJ1-6; the D gene is possibly TRBD1 (5 bases). V was shortened by 5 bases and J by 8 bases, with 19 bases between the two germline ends. CDR3 length: 16 residues. The germline V gene encodes CDR1 KGHSH and CDR2 LQKENI. The full variable domain, rest sourced from reference TRBV18 and TRBJ1-6, is NAGVMQNPRHLVRRRGQEARLRCSPMKGHSHVYWYRQLPEEGLKFMVYLQKENIIDESGMPKERFSAEFPKEGPSILRIQQVVRGDSAAYFCASSLLGEGSDSPLHFGNGTRLTVT.

The chain employs TRBV2 and TRBJ1-3; D unresolved. Trimming removed 5 bases at V and 5 bases at J, with 10 bases between. From germline, CDR1 is SNHLY and CDR2 FYNNEI. CDR3 length: 13 residues. The CDR3 spells CASSPPSRNTIYF. CDR3 DNA sequence: TGTGCCAGCAGTCCCCCAAGTCGAAACACCATATATTTT.

The V and J genes are TRBV19 and TRBJ2-2, with D perhaps TRBD1 (7 bases). The V and J ends lost 7 bases and 5 bases respectively, with 17 bases between them. Germline V CDR1 and CDR2: LNHDA, SQIVND (reference sequence). The CDR3 length is 15 residues. The CDR3 coding sequence is TGTGCCAGTAATGGAGGGGGCGTAGGTACCGGGGAGCTGTTTTTT. It codes for CASNGGGVGTGELFF. The whole variable domain, filled in from reference TRBV19 and TRBJ2-2, reads DGGITQSPKYLFRKEGQNVTLSCEQNLNHDAMYWYRQDPGQGLRLIYYSQIVNDFQKGDIAEGYSVSREKKESFPLTVTSAQKNPTAFYLCASNGGGVGTGELFFGEGSRLTVL.

The rearrangement links TRBV6-5 to TRBJ2-1, with 11 bases aligning to TRBD2. The CDR3 spans 15 residues. Germline-derived CDR1 and CDR2 are MNHEY and SVGAGI. J was trimmed by 7 bases and V by 6 bases; bases with no gene match: 8. CDR3 loop: CASSLTSGSANEQFF. The CDR3 nucleotides read TGTGCCAGCAGCCTCACTAGCGGGAGTGCGAATGAGCAGTTCTTC.

J is TRBJ1-2 and V is TRBV20-1; D not certain. CDR1 is DFQATT, CDR2 SNEGSKA, per germline (reference sequence). The CDR3 is 11 residues long. V was cut by 0 bases and J by 8 bases, with 7 bases left in between. The chain's CDR3 is CSARDLGGYTF. CDR3 DNA: TGCAGTGCTAGAGATCTGGGGGGCTACACCTTC.

The chain combines TRBV5-4 with TRBJ2-2; TRBD1 matches 9 bases. The length of the CDR3 is 16 residues. After removal of 3 bases from V and 6 bases from J, the junction contained 9 bases not matched to a gene. CDR1 and CDR2 (germline): SGHNT, YYREEE (reference sequence). CDR3 in amino acids: CASSSGEQGASGELFF. The CDR3 DNA is TGTGCCAGCAGCTCCGGGGAACAGGGGGCTTCCGGGGAGCTGTTTTTT.

The chain has TRBV2 and TRBJ1-5, with a possible D match to TRBD1 (5 bases). Germline CDR1 reads SNHLY; CDR2 reads FYNNEI. V was pared by 8 bases and J by 10 bases, with 24 bases between. This CDR3 is built from 15 residues. The CDR3 DNA is TGTGCCAGCCGGGCCCGACAGACCTTAGGGCTACCCCAGCATTTT. Its translation is CASRARQTLGLPQHF.

The chain employs TRBV4-2 and TRBJ1-3, with D hard to call. This CDR3 region has 16 residues. Deletions cut 3 bases from V and 0 bases from J, with 12 bases between. Germline values: CDR1 LGHNA, CDR2 YNFKEQ. The CDR3 here is CASSQILRGSGNTIYF. The CDR3 DNA reads as TGTGCCAGCAGCCAGATTTTGCGGGGCTCTGGAAACACCATATATTTT.

In this sample, this clone turned up once. The J gene is TRBJ2-2, the V gene TRBV7-6, with TRBD2 matching 7 bases. This CDR3 has 16 amino acids. Unmatched junction bases numbered 7, after V lost 0 bases and J lost 6 bases. The germline CDR1 and CDR2 sequences are SGHVS and FNYEAQ. The CDR3, as DNA: TGTGCCAGCAGCTTAGCATCGGCGGGAGTGGCCGGGGAGCTGTTTTTT. This sequence encodes CASSLASAGVAGELFF.

The gene calls are TRBV6-5 and TRBJ2-5; 8 bases fit TRBD2. Trimming cost V 6 bases and J 1 base; bases outside gene matches: 4. The CDR3 runs to 14 residues. Germline V lookup: CDR1 MNHEY, CDR2 SVGAGI. CDR3 residues: CASSRGGFQETQYF. CDR3 nucleotide sequence: TGTGCCAGCAGCCGCGGGGGGTTCCAAGAGACCCAGTACTTC.

The chain uses TRBV25-1 and TRBJ2-5; D unresolved. The CDR3 is made up of 15 amino acids. Deletions cut 3 bases from V and 5 bases from J, with 16 bases between. The germline gives CDR1 MGHDK, CDR2 SYGVNS. CDR3 sequence reads: CASSDREAVWETQYF. CDR3 DNA sequence: TGTGCCAGCAGTGACAGAGAGGCAGTATGGGAGACCCAGTACTTC.

The chain has TRBV29-1 and TRBJ1-1; TRBD1 is a possible D gene (6 bases). The V gene lost 7 bases and the J gene lost 3 bases, with 18 bases spanning the gap. The CDR3 loop spans 14 amino acids. Germline V gene data show CDR1 as SQVTM and CDR2 as ANQGSEA. The CDR3 region is CSAGGRGWDTEAFF. The DNA of the CDR3 is TGCAGCGCCGGAGGCAGGGGTTGGGACACTGAAGCTTTCTTT.

V is TRBV5-5 and J is TRBJ1-3, with a possible D match to TRBD1 (5 bases). Germline CDR1 and CDR2: SGHKS and YYEKEE (reference sequence). V gave up 3 bases and J gave up 2 bases, with 12 bases separating them. The CDR3 spans 15 residues. The CDR3 DNA reads as TGTGCCAGCAGCTCCCGGGGGGAGCCTGGAAACACCATATATTTT. It yields the protein CASSSRGEPGNTIYF.

This clone was observed a few times. The chain joins TRBV4-2 to TRBJ1-3; the D gene is possibly TRBD1 (5 bases). V was cut by 4 bases and J by 3 bases, with 16 bases left in between. Germline V gene sequence: CDR1 LGHNA, CDR2 YNFKEQ. The CDR3 is 16 amino acids. The CDR3 reads CASSLLAGQGGNTIYF. CDR3 coding DNA: TGTGCCAGCAGCCTCCTCGCAGGGCAAGGTGGAAACACCATATATTTT.

The chain recombines TRBV9 with TRBJ2-1; 7 nucleotides line up with TRBD1. Per the germline V gene, CDR1 is SGDLS and CDR2 is YYNGEE. The trim removed 4 bases at V and 7 bases at J, leaving 5 bases unmatched. This CDR3 contains 13 residues. For the CDR3, the DNA is TGTGCCAGCAGCACCATGACAGGGAATGAGCAGTTCTTC. This encodes CASSTMTGNEQFF.

V usage is TRBV2 and J usage is TRBJ2-3; maybe TRBD2 (5 bases). The CDR3 sequence is 14 residues long. V was clipped by 7 bases and J by 3 bases, with 14 bases between them. Per germline, CDR1 SNHLY and CDR2 FYNNEI. For the CDR3, the DNA is TGTGCCAGCAAAATAGCGATAAAGACAGATACGCAGTATTTT. Translated, it gives CASKIAIKTDTQYF.

This sequence joins TRBV18 and TRBJ1-1; 7 bases agree with TRBD1. The V gene's germline CDR1 is KGHSH and CDR2 LQKENI. The CDR3 loop spans 16 amino acids. The J segment lost 4 bases and the V segment lost 3 bases, leaving 11 bases of the junction unmatched. The CDR3 sequence is CASSPQSAGGGTEAFF. The CDR3 nucleotides read TGTGCCAGCTCACCCCAGTCGGCAGGGGGTGGCACTGAAGCTTTCTTT.

This clone was detected only a few times. This chain uses TRBV29-1 with TRBJ2-3, with D perhaps TRBD2 (6 bases). CDR3 size: 14 residues. Germline assignment: CDR1 SQVTM and CDR2 ANQGSEA. The V and J ends lost 7 bases and 1 base respectively, with 15 bases between them. This CDR3 reads CSARGDTGTDTQYF. The CDR3 DNA reads as TGCAGCGCCCGCGGGGATACGGGCACAGATACGCAGTATTTT.

The V gene is TRBV30, the J gene TRBJ2-5; possible D gene TRBD2, 5 bases. The V and J ends lost 0 bases and 1 base respectively, with 12 bases between them. Germline values: CDR1 GTSNPN, CDR2 SVGIG (reference sequence). This CDR3 has 15 amino acids. CDR3 DNA sequence: TGTGCCTGGAGTGTGGGAAACAGCGGCCAAGAGACCCAGTACTTC. Amino acids: CAWSVGNSGQETQYF.

This sequence joins TRBV5-1 and TRBJ2-1; 13 bases fit TRBD2. This CDR3 is 18 amino acids long. Germline lookup yields CDR1 SGHRS and CDR2 YFSETQ. V shed 0 bases, J shed 8 bases, and the junction held 11 bases outside the gene matches. This chain's CDR3 is CASSLVTTSGGAVYEQFF. The CDR3 DNA reads as TGCGCCAGCAGCTTGGTAACCACTAGCGGGGGGGCGGTTTATGAGCAGTTCTTC.

V gene TRBV9 combines with J gene TRBJ2-7; 10 bases agree with TRBD2. The V gene's germline CDR1 is SGDLS and CDR2 YYNGEE. With V trimmed by 3 bases and J by 6 bases, 6 bases remained unmatched. CDR3 length equals 14 residues. The CDR3 bases are TGTGCCAGCAGCGAACAACTAGCGGGGTTCGAGCAGTACTTC. Its translation: CASSEQLAGFEQYF.